The rows below give T cell receptor beta chains drawn from one sample of a study of cytomegalovirus exposure and HLA in healthy donors. Using immunoSEQ multiplex PCR, the repertoire was profiled, and TCRdb retains in-frame clones only, with some absent. In the table there are roughly 180,000 clones, roughly 79% of which are singletons. The material sequenced was PBMCs. Source of these receptors: a male donor in good health and CMV-seronegative. Each CDR3 is given with its conserved first and last residue. The order of the fields is V gene, J gene, clone size, D gene, CDR3 protein, CDR3 DNA. A D gene is named only where the DNA matches it firmly. Part of the rows lack a size; the others show once, few, many or a class for expanded clones.

TRBV7-3	TRBJ2-1	.	TRBD1	CASSLQGTGYNEQFF	TGTGCCAGCAGCTTACAGGGGACAGGCTACAATGAGCAGTTCTTC
TRBV2	TRBJ2-6	.	.	CASSDGGRRYGANVLTF	TGTGCCAGCAGTGATGGGGGCAGGCGATACGGGGCCAACGTCCTGACTTTC
TRBV5-8	TRBJ1-2	.	TRBD1	CASSIGQADYGYTF	TGTGCCAGCAGCATCGGACAGGCGGACTATGGCTACACCTTC
TRBV27	TRBJ2-7	.	.	CASRDQGYGYEQYF	TGTGCCAGCAGAGACCAGGGGTATGGGTACGAGCAGTACTTC
TRBV30	TRBJ1-1	.	.	CASDLTLGSTEAFF	TGTGCCTCCGACCTCACCTTGGGGAGCACTGAAGCTTTCTTT
TRBV4-1	TRBJ1-5	.	TRBD1	CASSQGGQGRNQPQHF	TGCGCCAGCAGCCAAGGGGGACAGGGGAGAAATCAGCCCCAGCATTTT
TRBV28	TRBJ2-1	.	TRBD2	CASSLPYIVSSGGLYNEQFF	TGTGCCAGCAGTTTACCCTATATTGTGTCTAGCGGGGGCCTTTACAATGAGCAGTTCTTC
TRBV14	TRBJ1-1	.	.	CASSPGSNTEAFF	TGTGCCAGCAGCCCAGGGTCTAACACTGAAGCTTTCTTT
TRBV5-8	TRBJ2-2	.	TRBD1	CASSFDRGTGELFF	TGTGCCAGCAGCTTCGACAGGGGGACCGGGGAGCTGTTTTTT
TRBV30	TRBJ1-1	.	.	CAWSVFWSGDTEAFF	TGTGCCTGGAGTGTATTTTGGTCCGGGGACACTGAAGCTTTCTTT
TRBV7-7	TRBJ2-2	.	.	CASSLAPRTAHTGELFF	TGTGCCAGCAGCTTAGCCCCTAGGACAGCTCACACCGGGGAGCTGTTTTTT
TRBV2	TRBJ1-2	.	.	CASRLAERRYTF	TGTGCCAGCAGGTTGGCTGAGCGTCGCTACACCTTC
TRBV4-2	TRBJ1-2	.	.	CASSQTGYTYGYTF	TGTGCCAGCAGCCAAACAGGGTACACCTATGGCTACACCTTC
TRBV5-1	TRBJ2-1	.	.	CASSLGPPGNNEQFF	TGCGCCAGCAGCTTAGGCCCCCCGGGAAACAATGAGCAGTTCTTC
TRBV2	TRBJ2-1	.	TRBD2	CASIPLALYNEQFF	TGTGCCAGCATTCCACTAGCGCTCTACAATGAGCAGTTCTTC
TRBV28	TRBJ2-7	.	TRBD1	CASSSNGQGNHEQYF	TGTGCCAGCAGTTCCAACGGACAGGGGAACCACGAGCAGTACTTC
TRBV7-2	TRBJ2-4	few	.	CASSLGQTKNIQYF	TGTGCCAGCAGCTTAGGTCAGACCAAAAACATTCAGTACTTC
TRBV6-1	TRBJ2-1	few	TRBD2	CASSGQSSGVSNEQFF	TGTGCCAGCAGTGGTCAGTCTAGCGGGGTTTCCAATGAGCAGTTCTTC
TRBV6-5	TRBJ1-5	.	.	CASSSFGIRQPQHF	TGTGCCAGCAGTTCCTTCGGGATCCGGCAGCCCCAGCATTTT
TRBV11-2	TRBJ2-7	.	.	CASSRLSYEQYF	TGTGCCAGCAGCCGCCTAAGCTACGAGCAGTACTTC
TRBV25-1	TRBJ1-2	.	.	CASSEYEQGTGYTF	TGTGCCAGCAGTGAATACGAACAGGGAACTGGCTACACCTTC
TRBV11-3	TRBJ2-3	.	.	CASSPPGVDTQYF	TGTGCCAGCAGCCCGCCAGGGGTAGATACGCAGTATTTT
TRBV9	TRBJ2-3	.	.	CASSDRAVDTQYF	TGTGCCAGCAGCGACAGGGCCGTGGATACGCAGTATTTT
TRBV7-2	TRBJ1-5	.	.	CASSSRGGGNQPQHF	TGTGCCAGCAGCTCCCGGGGGGGTGGAAATCAGCCCCAGCATTTT
TRBV12-5	TRBJ2-2	few	TRBD2	CASGPGTSGRAGELFF	TGTGCTAGTGGTCCAGGGACTAGCGGGAGGGCCGGGGAGCTGTTTTTT
TRBV19	TRBJ1-4	.	.	CASSILGEEKLFF	TGTGCCAGTAGTATTTTAGGAGAGGAAAAACTGTTTTTT
TRBV19	TRBJ1-4	.	.	CASSIGGAFLGEKLFF	TGTGCCAGTAGTATAGGGGGAGCGTTCCTCGGCGAAAAACTGTTTTTT
TRBV7-2	TRBJ2-4	few	.	CASSLIPGIQNIQYF	TGTGCCAGCAGCTTAATCCCAGGGATCCAAAACATTCAGTACTTC
TRBV11-2	TRBJ2-7	once	TRBD2	CASSPPGLASSYEQYF	TGTGCCAGCAGCCCACCCGGACTAGCGAGCTCCTACGAGCAGTACTTC
TRBV18	TRBJ2-1	few	.	CASSPGLTTYNEQFF	TGTGCCAGCTCACCGGGACTCACCACCTACAATGAGCAGTTCTTC
TRBV6-6	TRBJ2-7	.	TRBD2	CASSYSSGGAYEQYF	TGTGCCAGCAGTTACTCTAGCGGGGGGGCCTACGAGCAGTACTTC
TRBV4-1	TRBJ2-1	.	TRBD2	CASSPPLAGRYNEQFF	TGCGCCAGCAGCCCCCCCCTAGCGGGAAGGTACAATGAGCAGTTCTTC
TRBV25-1	TRBJ1-1	few	.	CASIRGNTEAFF	TGTGCCAGTATCAGGGGGAACACTGAAGCTTTCTTT
TRBV28	TRBJ2-3	.	.	CASSAEPLGLDF	TGTGCCAGCAGTGCTGAACCCCTAGGACTTGATTTT
TRBV6-6	TRBJ2-4	.	.	CASSNSGGLAKNIQYF	TGTGCCAGCTCCAACTCGGGGGGCCTAGCCAAAAACATTCAGTACTTC
TRBV2	TRBJ1-5	.	.	CASSVRGYGNQPQHF	TGTGCCAGCAGTGTTAGGGGGTATGGGAATCAGCCCCAGCATTTT
TRBV6-5	TRBJ1-1	few	TRBD1	CASSFTGGNTEAFF	TGTGCCAGCAGTTTCACAGGGGGCAACACTGAAGCTTTCTTT
TRBV28	TRBJ2-7	once	.	CAGSPPRSYEQYF	TGTGCCGGCAGCCCCCCCCGGAGTTACGAGCAGTACTTC
TRBV6-6	TRBJ2-1	.	TRBD2	CASSTLAGEGNEQFF	TGTGCCAGCAGTACTTTAGCGGGAGAGGGCAATGAGCAGTTCTTC
TRBV6-1	TRBJ1-1	.	TRBD1	CASSEIGRDRAMNTEAFF	TGTGCCAGCAGTGAAATTGGGAGGGACAGGGCGATGAACACTGAAGCTTTCTTT
TRBV29-1	TRBJ2-3	.	.	CSVRANTDTQYF	TGCAGCGTCCGCGCCAACACAGATACGCAGTATTTT
TRBV30	TRBJ1-5	once	.	CAWSSLQDNQPQHF	TGTGCCTGGAGTAGCTTGCAGGACAATCAGCCCCAGCATTTT
TRBV6-5	TRBJ2-7	.	.	CASSYSMTGYEQYF	TGTGCCAGCAGTTACTCGATGACAGGCTACGAGCAGTACTTC
TRBV11-3	TRBJ2-5	.	.	CASSYGVAELETQYF	TGTGCCAGCAGCTACGGAGTAGCAGAGTTAGAGACCCAGTACTTC
TRBV4-1	TRBJ1-5	.	.	CASSQDTTQPQHF	TGCGCCAGCAGCCAAGACACAACTCAGCCCCAGCATTTT
TRBV19	TRBJ1-6	once	TRBD1	CASSIGQDFSYNSPLHF	TGTGCCAGTAGTATTGGACAGGATTTCTCCTATAATTCACCCCTCCACTTT
TRBV6-1	TRBJ1-3	.	TRBD1	CASRQGSGNTIYF	TGTGCCAGTCGACAGGGCTCAGGAAACACCATATATTTT
TRBV30	TRBJ1-1	.	TRBD1	CAWIQDRANSAEAFF	TGTGCCTGGATCCAGGACAGGGCCAATAGCGCTGAAGCTTTCTTT
TRBV19	TRBJ1-5	few	.	CASSVSGANQPQHF	TGTGCCAGTAGTGTGTCGGGTGCAAATCAGCCCCAGCATTTT
TRBV4-1	TRBJ2-2	few	TRBD2	CASSQPGLAGGPNGELFF	TGCGCCAGCAGCCAACCGGGACTAGCGGGAGGGCCTAACGGGGAGCTGTTTTTT
TRBV27	TRBJ1-2	.	.	CASSPLTGNYGYTF	TGTGCCAGCAGTCCACTCACAGGAAACTATGGCTACACCTTC
TRBV9	TRBJ1-3	few	.	CASSVRGFGITIYF	TGTGCCAGCAGCGTAAGAGGGTTTGGAATCACCATATATTTT
TRBV4-1	TRBJ2-7	few	TRBD1	CASSHGQGPIYEQYF	TGCGCCAGCAGCCATGGACAGGGGCCTATATACGAGCAGTACTTC
TRBV9	TRBJ1-6	.	.	CASSGQSSYNSPLHF	TGTGCCAGCAGCGGACAGAGCTCCTATAATTCACCCCTCCACTTT
TRBV27	TRBJ1-5	few	.	CASSRGDSNQPQHF	TGTGCCAGCAGCCGCGGGGATAGCAATCAGCCCCAGCATTTT
TRBV5-1	TRBJ2-3	.	.	CASSSDSHTDTQYF	TGCGCCAGCAGCTCGGACAGCCACACAGATACGCAGTATTTT
TRBV28	TRBJ1-1	.	.	CASSLVGAWTEAFF	TGTGCCAGCAGTTTGGTGGGGGCGTGGACTGAAGCTTTCTTT
TRBV10-2	TRBJ2-3	.	.	CASSELGVGTDTQYF	TGCGCCAGCAGTGAGCTAGGGGTGGGCACAGATACGCAGTATTTT
TRBV5-1	TRBJ2-2	.	TRBD1	CASRPGAGTGNTGELFF	TGCGCCAGCAGACCCGGGGCCGGGACAGGGAACACCGGGGAGCTGTTTTTT